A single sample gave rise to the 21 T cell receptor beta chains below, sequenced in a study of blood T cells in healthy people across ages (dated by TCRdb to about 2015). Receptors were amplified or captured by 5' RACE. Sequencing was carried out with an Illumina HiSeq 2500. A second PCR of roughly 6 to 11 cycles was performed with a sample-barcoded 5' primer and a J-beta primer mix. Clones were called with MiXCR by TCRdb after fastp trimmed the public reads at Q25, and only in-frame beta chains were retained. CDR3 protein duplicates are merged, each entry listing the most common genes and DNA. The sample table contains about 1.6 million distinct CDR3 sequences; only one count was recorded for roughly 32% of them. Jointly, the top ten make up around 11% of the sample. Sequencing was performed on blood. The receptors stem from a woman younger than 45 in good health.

The CDR3 loop reads CAISESQGSSYTF. DNA for the CDR3: TGTGCCATCAGTGAGTCACAGGGTAGCAGCTACACCTTC. J is TRBJ1-2 and V is TRBV10-3; D possibly corresponds to TRBD1 (6 bases). Germline V gene data show CDR1 as ENHRY and CDR2 as SYGVKD. This CDR3 comprises 13 residues. V was trimmed by 0 bases and J by 9 bases, leaving 11 bases between them.

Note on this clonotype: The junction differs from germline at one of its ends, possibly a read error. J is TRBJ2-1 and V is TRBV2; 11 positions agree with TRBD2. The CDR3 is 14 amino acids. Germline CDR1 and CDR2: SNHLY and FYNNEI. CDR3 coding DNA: TGTGCCGGCAGACTAGCGGGGCCCTACAATGAGCAGTTCTTC. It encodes CAGRLAGPYNEQFF.

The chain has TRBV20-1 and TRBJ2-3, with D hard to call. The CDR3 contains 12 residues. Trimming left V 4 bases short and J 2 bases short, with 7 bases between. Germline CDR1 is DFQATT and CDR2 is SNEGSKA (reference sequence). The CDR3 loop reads CSAKVDTDTQYF. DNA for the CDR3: TGCAGTGCTAAGGTGGACACAGATACGCAGTATTTT.

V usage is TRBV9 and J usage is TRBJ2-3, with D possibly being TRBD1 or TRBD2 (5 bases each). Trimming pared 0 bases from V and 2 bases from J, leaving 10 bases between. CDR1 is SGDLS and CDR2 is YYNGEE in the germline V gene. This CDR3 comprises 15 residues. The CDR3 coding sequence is TGTGCCAGCAGCGTAGTGTATGGGACCACAGATACGCAGTATTTT. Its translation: CASSVVYGTTDTQYF.

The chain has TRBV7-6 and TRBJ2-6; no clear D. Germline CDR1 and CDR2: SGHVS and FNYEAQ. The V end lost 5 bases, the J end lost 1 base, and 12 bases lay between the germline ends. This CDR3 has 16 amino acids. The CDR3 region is CASSHSFRSGANVLTF. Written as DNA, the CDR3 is TGTGCCAGCAGCCATTCCTTTAGGTCTGGGGCCAACGTCCTGACTTTC.

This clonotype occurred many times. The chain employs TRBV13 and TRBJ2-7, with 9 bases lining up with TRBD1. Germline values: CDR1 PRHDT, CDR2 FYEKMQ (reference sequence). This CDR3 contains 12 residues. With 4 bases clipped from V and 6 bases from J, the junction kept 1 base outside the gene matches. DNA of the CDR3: TGTGCCAGCAGCTCGGACAGGGGCGAGCAGTACTTC. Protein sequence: CASSSDRGEQYF.

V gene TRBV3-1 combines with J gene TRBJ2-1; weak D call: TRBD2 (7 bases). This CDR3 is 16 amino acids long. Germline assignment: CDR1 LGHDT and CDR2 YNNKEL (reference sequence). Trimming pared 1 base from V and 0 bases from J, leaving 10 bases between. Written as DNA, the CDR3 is TGTGCCAGCAGCCAAGCAGCGGGACACTCCTACAATGAGCAGTTCTTC. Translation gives CASSQAAGHSYNEQFF.

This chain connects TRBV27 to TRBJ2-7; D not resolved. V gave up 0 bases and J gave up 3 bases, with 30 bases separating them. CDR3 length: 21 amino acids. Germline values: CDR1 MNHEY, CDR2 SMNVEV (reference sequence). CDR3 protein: CASSLSYLSSRRLLNIYEQYF. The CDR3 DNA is TGTGCCAGCAGTTTATCCTATTTATCCTCTCGCCGACTCCTTAACATCTACGAGCAGTACTTC.

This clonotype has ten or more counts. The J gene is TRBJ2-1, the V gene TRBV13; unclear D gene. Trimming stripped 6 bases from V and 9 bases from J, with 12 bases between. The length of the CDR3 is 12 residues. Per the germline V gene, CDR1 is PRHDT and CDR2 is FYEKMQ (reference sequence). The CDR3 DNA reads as TGTGCCAGCAGTTACCCCGGCGCTGAGCAGTTCTTC. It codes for CASSYPGAEQFF. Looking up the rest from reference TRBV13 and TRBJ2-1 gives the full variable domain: AAGVIQSPRHLIKEKRETATLKCYPIPRHDTVYWYQQGPGQDPQFLISFYEKMQSDKGSIPDRFSAQQFSDYHSELNMSSLELGDSALYFCASSYPGAEQFFGPGTRLTVL.

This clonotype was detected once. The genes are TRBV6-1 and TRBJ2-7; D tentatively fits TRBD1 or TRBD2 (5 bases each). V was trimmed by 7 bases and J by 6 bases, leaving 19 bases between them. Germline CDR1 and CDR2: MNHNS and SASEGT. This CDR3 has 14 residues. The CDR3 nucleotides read TGTGCCAGCAATAAACTCCTAGCAGGGAGCGAGCAGTACTTC. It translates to CASNKLLAGSEQYF.

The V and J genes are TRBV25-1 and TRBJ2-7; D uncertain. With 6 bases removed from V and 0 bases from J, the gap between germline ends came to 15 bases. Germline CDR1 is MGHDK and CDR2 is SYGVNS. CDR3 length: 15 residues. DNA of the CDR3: TGTGCCAGCAGCGCCCCTGGGCAGATCTCCTACGAGCAGTACTTC. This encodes CASSAPGQISYEQYF.

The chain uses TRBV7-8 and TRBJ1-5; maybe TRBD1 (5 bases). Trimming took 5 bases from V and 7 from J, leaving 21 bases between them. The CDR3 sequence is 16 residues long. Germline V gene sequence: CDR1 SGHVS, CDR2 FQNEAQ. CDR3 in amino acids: CASSPPGRPRGQPQHF. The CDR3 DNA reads TGTGCCAGCAGCCCGCCGGGTAGACCGAGGGGCCAGCCCCAGCATTTT.

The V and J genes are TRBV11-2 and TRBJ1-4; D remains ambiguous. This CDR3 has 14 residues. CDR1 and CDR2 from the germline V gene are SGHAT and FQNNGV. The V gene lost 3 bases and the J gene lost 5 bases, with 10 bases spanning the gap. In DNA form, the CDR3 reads TGTGCCAGCAGCTTGCATAATATCAATGAAAAACTGTTTTTT. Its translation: CASSLHNINEKLFF.

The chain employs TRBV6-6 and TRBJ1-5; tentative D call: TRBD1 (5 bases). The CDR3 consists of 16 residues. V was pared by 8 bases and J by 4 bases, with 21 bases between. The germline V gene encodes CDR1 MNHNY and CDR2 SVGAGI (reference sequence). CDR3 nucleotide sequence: TGTGCCAGCGCCCCTTCGGGGGGGGGTTCAAATCAGCCCCAGCATTTT. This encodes CASAPSGGGSNQPQHF.

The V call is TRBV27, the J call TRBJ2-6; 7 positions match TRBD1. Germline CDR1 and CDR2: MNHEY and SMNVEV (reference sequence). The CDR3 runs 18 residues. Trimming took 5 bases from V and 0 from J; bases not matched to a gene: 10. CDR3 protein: CASSPGGQDTSGANVLTF. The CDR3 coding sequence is TGTGCCAGCAGTCCTGGTGGACAGGACACCTCTGGGGCCAACGTCCTGACTTTC.

In nucleotides, the CDR3 is TGTGCCAGCAGTGGGCGGAATGCCTACAATGAGCAGTTCTTC. Its translation: CASSGRNAYNEQFF. V gene TRBV12-3 or TRBV12-4 combines with J gene TRBJ2-1; no firm D call. Trimming left V 5 bases short and J 2 bases short, with 10 bases between. The length of the CDR3 is 14 residues.

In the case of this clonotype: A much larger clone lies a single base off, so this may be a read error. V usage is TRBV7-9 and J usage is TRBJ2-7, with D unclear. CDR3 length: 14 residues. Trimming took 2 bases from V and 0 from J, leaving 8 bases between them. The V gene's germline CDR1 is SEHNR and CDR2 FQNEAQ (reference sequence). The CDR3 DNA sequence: TGTGCCAGCAGCTTACTCCAGACCTCCTACGAGCAGTACTTC. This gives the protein CASSLLQTSYEQYF.

The CDR3 sequence: CSVPLGGPGYTF. The CDR3 DNA follows: TGCAGCGTACCTCTTGGGGGGCCCGGCTACACCTTC. The rearrangement links TRBV29-1 to TRBJ1-2; possibly TRBD1 for D (6 bases). Trimming stripped 6 bases from V and 8 bases from J, with 16 bases between. The CDR3 runs 12 residues. From germline, CDR1 is SQVTM and CDR2 ANQGSEA.

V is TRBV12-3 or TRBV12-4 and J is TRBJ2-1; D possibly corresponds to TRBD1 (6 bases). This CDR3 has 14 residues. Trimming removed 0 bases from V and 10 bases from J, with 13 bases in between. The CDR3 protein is CASSLARDTYEQFF. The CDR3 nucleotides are TGTGCCAGCAGTTTAGCTAGGGACACCTACGAGCAGTTCTTC.

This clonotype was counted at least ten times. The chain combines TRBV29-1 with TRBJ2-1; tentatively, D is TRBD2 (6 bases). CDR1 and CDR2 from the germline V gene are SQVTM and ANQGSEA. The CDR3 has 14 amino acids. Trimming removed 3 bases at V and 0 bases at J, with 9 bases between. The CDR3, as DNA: TGCAGCGTTGATGGGGGGTCCTCCTACAATGAGCAGTTCTTC. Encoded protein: CSVDGGSSYNEQFF.

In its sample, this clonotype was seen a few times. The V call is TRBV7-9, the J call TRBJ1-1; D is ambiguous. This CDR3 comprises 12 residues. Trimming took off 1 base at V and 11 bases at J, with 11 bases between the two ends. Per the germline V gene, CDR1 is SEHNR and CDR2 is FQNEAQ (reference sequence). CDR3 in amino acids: CASSLEPKKAFF. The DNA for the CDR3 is TGTGCCAGCAGCTTAGAACCAAAGAAGGCTTTCTTT.